This T cell receptor (beta chain) was found in a study of blood T cell repertoires in COVID-19. Study-wide context: Sources were T cells, B-cell-depleted T cells, or PBMCs; the material itself was cDNA or gDNA.

This clone was detected only once. The authors' processing: Amplification of reference gene primers provided the estimated nucleated cell counts. Profiled with immunoSEQ multiplex PCR; TCRdb holds only in-frame clones, not every one. V, J and clone size are those of that table, while D and trimming were read from the DNA. Of about 89,000 clones in the sample, 87% are singletons; the top ten hold roughly 15%. Trimming removed 4 bases at V and 3 bases at J, with 16 bases between. The CDR3 runs 14 residues. Germline V gene lookup returns CDR1 SQVTM and CDR2 ANQGSEA. V gene TRBV29-1 combines with J gene TRBJ2-7; tentatively, D is TRBD1 (6 bases). What was sequenced was peripheral blood. This sequence was found in a male donor with acute or convalescent COVID-19. The CDR3 loop reads CSVARRQAGYEQYF. The CDR3, as DNA: TGCAGCGTTGCCCGAAGACAGGCTGGCTACGAGCAGTACTTC.